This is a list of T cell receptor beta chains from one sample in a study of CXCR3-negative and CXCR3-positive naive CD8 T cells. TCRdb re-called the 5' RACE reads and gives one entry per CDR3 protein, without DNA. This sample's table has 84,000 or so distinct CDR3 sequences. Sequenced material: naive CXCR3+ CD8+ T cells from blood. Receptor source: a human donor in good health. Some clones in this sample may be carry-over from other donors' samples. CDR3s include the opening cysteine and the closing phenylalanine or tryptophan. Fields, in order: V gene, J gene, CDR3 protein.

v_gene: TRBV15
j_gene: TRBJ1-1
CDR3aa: CATSAYMNTEAFF

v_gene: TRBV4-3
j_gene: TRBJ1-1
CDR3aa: CASSQDVVGSNTEAFF

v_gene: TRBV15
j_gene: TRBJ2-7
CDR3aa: CATSMRGFIYEQYF

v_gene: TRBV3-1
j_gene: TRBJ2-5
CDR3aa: CASSQDGVVVAEETQYF

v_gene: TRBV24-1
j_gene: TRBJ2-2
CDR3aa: CATSQGSGELFF

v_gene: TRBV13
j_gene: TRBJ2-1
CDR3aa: CASGLGSGSITFYNEQSF

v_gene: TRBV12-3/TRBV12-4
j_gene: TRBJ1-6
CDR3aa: CASSPGLASPLHF

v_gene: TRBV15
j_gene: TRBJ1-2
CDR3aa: CATSRDRGDGYTF

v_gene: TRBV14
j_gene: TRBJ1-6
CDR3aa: CASSQYNSPLHF

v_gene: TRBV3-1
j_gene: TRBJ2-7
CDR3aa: CASSGGFPYEQYF

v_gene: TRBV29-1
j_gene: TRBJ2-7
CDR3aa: CSVGPGLAGISYEQYF

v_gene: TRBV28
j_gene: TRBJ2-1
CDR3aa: CASSFPPRGSNEQFF

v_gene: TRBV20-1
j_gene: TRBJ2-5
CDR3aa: CSANPPGQWETQYF

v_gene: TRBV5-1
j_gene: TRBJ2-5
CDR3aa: CASSFSQGRYQETQYF

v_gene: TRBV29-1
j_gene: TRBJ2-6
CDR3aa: CSVGTGGPVSGANVLTF

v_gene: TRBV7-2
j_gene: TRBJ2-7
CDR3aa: CASSLVFYEQYF

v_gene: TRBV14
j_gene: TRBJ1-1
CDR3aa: CASSQIPGYEAFF

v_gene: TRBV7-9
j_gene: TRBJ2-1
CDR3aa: CASSFSGASYNEQFF

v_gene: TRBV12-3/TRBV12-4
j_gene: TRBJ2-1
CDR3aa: CASSWRPAGTGGNEQFF

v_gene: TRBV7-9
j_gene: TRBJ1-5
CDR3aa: CASSLDRWECNQPQHF

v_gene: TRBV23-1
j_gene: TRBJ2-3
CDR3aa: CASSQGGIRTDTQYF

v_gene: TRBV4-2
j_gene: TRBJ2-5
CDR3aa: CASSPDSQETQYF

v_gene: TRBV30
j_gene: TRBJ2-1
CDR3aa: CACGPPAGHRGDEQFF

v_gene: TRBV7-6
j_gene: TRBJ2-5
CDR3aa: CASSLDLSVSGETQYF

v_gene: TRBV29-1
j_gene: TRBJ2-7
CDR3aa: CSVEAAYEQYF

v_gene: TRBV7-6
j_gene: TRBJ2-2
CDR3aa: CASSLYPGTNTGELFF

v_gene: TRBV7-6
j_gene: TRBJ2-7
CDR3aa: CASSLAGTSGRAGYEQYF

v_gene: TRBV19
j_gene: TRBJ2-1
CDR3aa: CASNTGNEQFF

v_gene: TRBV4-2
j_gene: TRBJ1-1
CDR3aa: CASSTGSSEAFF

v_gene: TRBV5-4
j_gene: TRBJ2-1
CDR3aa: CASSLEAFNEQFF

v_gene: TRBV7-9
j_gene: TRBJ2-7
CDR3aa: CASSFAYEQYF

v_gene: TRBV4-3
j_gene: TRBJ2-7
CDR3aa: CASSQDWPGQIYEQYF

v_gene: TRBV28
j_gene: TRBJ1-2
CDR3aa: CASSFSSGYTF

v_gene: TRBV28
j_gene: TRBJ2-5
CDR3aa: CASSLSQFRQQQETQYF

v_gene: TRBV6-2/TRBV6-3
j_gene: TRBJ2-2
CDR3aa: CASSYGTLTGELFF

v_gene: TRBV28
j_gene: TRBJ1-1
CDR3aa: CASSFLDRGDYSTEAFF

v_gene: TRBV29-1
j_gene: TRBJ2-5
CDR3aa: CSVDGGNVRETQYF

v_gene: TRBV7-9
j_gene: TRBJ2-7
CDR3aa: CASSPGAVEQYF

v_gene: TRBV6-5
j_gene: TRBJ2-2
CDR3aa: CASSYGQGNTGELFF

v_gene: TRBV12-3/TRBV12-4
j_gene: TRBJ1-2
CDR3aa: CASTSSGTDYGYTF

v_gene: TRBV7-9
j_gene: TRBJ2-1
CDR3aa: CASSPRQLGQGEQFF

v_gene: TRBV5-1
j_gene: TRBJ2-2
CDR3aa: CASSLEGAGELFF

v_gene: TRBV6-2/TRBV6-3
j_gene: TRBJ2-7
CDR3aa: CASSSNRRPYEQYF

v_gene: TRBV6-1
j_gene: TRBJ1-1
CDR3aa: CATRFSGSGNTEAFF

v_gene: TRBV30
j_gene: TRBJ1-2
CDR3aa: CARRQGDGYTF

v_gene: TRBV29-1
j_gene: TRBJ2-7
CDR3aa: CSVEDRSRPGEQYF

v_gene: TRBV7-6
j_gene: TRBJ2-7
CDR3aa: CASSTSDRVLNEQYF

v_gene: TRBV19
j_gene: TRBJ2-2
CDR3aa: CASSPKVLGELFF

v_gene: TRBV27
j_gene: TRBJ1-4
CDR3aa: CASSPMGLVEKLFF

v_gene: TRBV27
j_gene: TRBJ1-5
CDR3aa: CASSSSGGSYQPQHF

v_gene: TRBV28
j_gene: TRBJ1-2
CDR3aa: CASSLFEGQNYGYTF

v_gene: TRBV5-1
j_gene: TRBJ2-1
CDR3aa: CASSLGLGGRNEQFF

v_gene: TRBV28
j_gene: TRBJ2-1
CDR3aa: CASSPIQQDYEQFF

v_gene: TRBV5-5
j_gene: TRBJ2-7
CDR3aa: CASSLEGAAYEQYF

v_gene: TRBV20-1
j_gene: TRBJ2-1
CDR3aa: CSASWGVIYNEQFF

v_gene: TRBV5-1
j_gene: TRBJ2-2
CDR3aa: CASSLGQGGGELFF

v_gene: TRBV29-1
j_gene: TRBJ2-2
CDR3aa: CSVFTVITGELFF

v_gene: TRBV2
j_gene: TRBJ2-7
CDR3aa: CASSEARADYSYEQYF

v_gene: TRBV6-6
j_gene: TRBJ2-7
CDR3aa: CASSYGLAGYEPYF